This record looks at one TCR beta chain sequence and its context. Antigen unknown. A quantity of roughly 0.5 to 1 ug RNA underwent reverse transcription using random hexamers. TCRdb recomputed calls from the immunoSEQ multiplex PCR reads with MiXCR, one row per CDR3 protein. The sample holds some 130,000 distinct CDR3 sequences, just under 95% seen once. CD8+ and CD4+ blood T cells underwent TCR beta sequencing. The record originates from a study of CD8 T cells in Susac syndrome. Background on the study: Patients with Susac syndrome were therapy-naive, on corticosteroids, or on intravenous immunoglobulin alone at blood draw.

General study results and limits: It was in TEMRA cells and active patients that Susac CD8+ clonal expansion peaked.

The germline V and J ends were trimmed by 1 base and 4 bases, with 10 bases remaining between them. There are 15 residues in the CDR3. CDR1 MGHDK and CDR2 SYGVNS come from the germline V gene. The sequence was collected from a human donor with Susac syndrome. This chain uses TRBV25-1 with TRBJ2-2; D is possibly TRBD1 or TRBD2 (5 bases each). Sequencing used CD8+ T cells from PBMCs. Here the CDR3 DNA reads TGTGCCAGCAGTGAATCAGTTGGGGGCACCGGGGAGCTGTTTTTT. Translating gives CASSESVGGTGELFF.